The clone carrying this T cell receptor (beta chain) was seen a few times. This CDR3 comprises 15 residues. With 5 bases removed from V and 2 bases from J, the gap between germline ends came to 12 bases. Germline assignment: CDR1 SGHTA and CDR2 FQGNSA. According to the study, TCR beta libraries were built with iRepertoire HTBI primers and CDR3-region Arm-PCR. One entry per CDR3 protein results from TCRdb running MiXCR on the multiplex PCR reads. Of 350,000 to 500,000 distinct CDR3 sequences detected, less than 20% appear once; the ten largest clones hold roughly 10%. Time point reported: newly diagnosed GD, antithyroid drugs for less than 3 months. PBMC-derived RNA was used for the TCR library. This entry belongs to a study of regulatory T cells in long-lasting Graves disease. These data also featured in a second study, about T cells in Graves' hyperthyroidism and ophthalmopathy.

V usage is TRBV7-2 and J usage is TRBJ2-2; D gene ambiguous. The clonotype originates from a woman in her thirties with Graves disease. Material: peripheral blood mononuclear cells (PBMCs), obtained at new diagnosis, from a patient treated with antithyroid drugs. CDR3 amino acids: CASSGSALNTGELFF. The CDR3 DNA is TGTGCCAGCAGCGGGTCGGCCCTTAACACCGGGGAGCTGTTTTTT.